The 30 T cell receptor beta chains below come from one sample, sequenced in a study of identical twins. One entry per CDR3 protein results from TCRdb running MiXCR on the 5' RACE reads. The table lists fewer than 250,000 distinct CDR3 sequences, around 15% of them singletons. The same data also went into a second study, on T cells expressing NK-cell markers.

The sample consisted of CD8+ T cells sorted from blood. The receptors originated from a woman between 18 and 29 years old in good health.

This clonotype was recorded a few times. The chain recombines TRBV9 with TRBJ2-1, with D possibly being TRBD2 (6 bases). This CDR3 is 14 amino acids long. Per the germline V gene, CDR1 is SGDLS and CDR2 is YYNGEE. The V end lost 4 bases, the J end lost 10 bases, and 18 bases lay between the germline ends. The CDR3 region is CASSPRGTSEEQFF. CDR3 bases: TGTGCCAGCAGCCCCCGGGGGACCTCGGAGGAGCAGTTCTTC.

This sequence joins TRBV29-1 and TRBJ2-2; D ambiguous. The CDR3 runs 13 residues. The V and J ends lost 4 bases and 0 bases respectively, with 6 bases between them. Germline V gene sequence: CDR1 SQVTM, CDR2 ANQGSEA. CDR3 region: CSVGPSNTGELFF. The CDR3 coding sequence is TGCAGCGTTGGGCCGTCGAACACCGGGGAGCTGTTTTTT.

This clonotype was observed a few times. The chain is built from TRBV29-1 and TRBJ1-2; no clear D gene. Trimming took off 5 bases at V and 0 bases at J, with 13 bases between the two ends. The germline V gene encodes CDR1 SQVTM and CDR2 ANQGSEA. This CDR3 has 14 residues. The CDR3 region has the DNA TGCAGCGTTCAAACAGAATTATCTAACTATGGCTACACCTTC. The encoded protein is CSVQTELSNYGYTF.

This clonotype has more than one count but fewer than ten. The chain has TRBV4-2 and TRBJ2-7; TRBD1 matches 11 bases. Germline V gene data show CDR1 as LGHNA and CDR2 as YNFKEQ. V shed 4 bases and J 4 bases; nucleotides not matched to a gene: 18. The CDR3 totals 19 residues. The CDR3 sequence is CASSPGSFGTGGPRYEQYF. Written as DNA, the CDR3 is TGTGCCAGCAGCCCCGGCTCCTTCGGGACAGGGGGGCCTAGGTACGAGCAGTACTTC.

This clonotype is a singleton in its sample. The CDR3: CASSLGLAGVLSYEQYF. The CDR3 DNA follows: TGTGCCAGCAGCTTGGGACTAGCGGGAGTCCTCTCCTACGAGCAGTACTTC. The chain is built from TRBV5-5 and TRBJ2-7; 12 bases fit TRBD2. Germline V lookup: CDR1 SGHKS, CDR2 YYEKEE (reference sequence). This CDR3 is 17 amino acids long. After removal of 0 bases from V and 0 bases from J, the junction contained 4 bases not matched to a gene.

This chain connects TRBV10-2 to TRBJ2-7; TRBD2 might be the D (7 bases). The ends were cut back, 4 bases at V and 3 bases at J, with 10 bases in the middle. The CDR3 is 13 residues long. From germline, CDR1 is WSHSY and CDR2 SAAADI. CDR3 sequence (DNA): TGCGCCAGCAGTGGGGAGGGGGTCTACGAGCAGTACTTC. Amino acids: CASSGEGVYEQYF.

In its sample, this clonotype was seen many times. V is TRBV29-1 and J is TRBJ2-1; D may be TRBD1 or TRBD2 (5 bases each). CDR1 SQVTM and CDR2 ANQGSEA come from the germline V gene. The CDR3 runs to 13 residues. V lost 4 bases, J lost 5 bases, and 12 bases lay in between. CDR3 amino acids: CSVGVGTHNEQFF. The CDR3 DNA reads as TGCAGCGTTGGTGTTGGGACCCACAATGAGCAGTTCTTC.

CDR3 protein: CSARVEYPAIETQYF. The CDR3, as DNA: TGCAGTGCTAGAGTTGAATACCCAGCAATAGAGACCCAGTACTTC. The chain links TRBV20-1 to TRBJ2-5, with unresolved D. Trimming cost V 1 base and J 4 bases, with 16 bases left between them. Germline CDR1 is DFQATT and CDR2 is SNEGSKA (reference sequence). The CDR3 has 15 amino acids.

This clonotype was seen more than once but under ten times. The chain recombines TRBV2 with TRBJ2-7, with D uncertain. V was cut by 6 bases and J by 0 bases, with 9 bases left in between. The CDR3 has 13 amino acids. The germline V gene has CDR1 SNHLY and CDR2 FYNNEI. CDR3 sequence: CASSNFVSYEQYF. CDR3 sequence (DNA): TGTGCCAGCAGCAACTTTGTCTCCTACGAGCAGTACTTC.

In this sample, this clonotype turned up a few times. This rearrangement joins TRBV25-1 to TRBJ1-1; 7 bases map to TRBD1. V dropped 8 bases and J dropped 0; count of bases not matched to a gene: 6. This CDR3 comprises 14 residues. Germline CDR1 MGHDK, CDR2 SYGVNS. DNA of the CDR3: TGTGCCAGCGCCGTACAGGGGATGAACACTGAAGCTTTCTTT. Amino acids: CASAVQGMNTEAFF.

The genes are TRBV11-2 and TRBJ2-1, with D perhaps TRBD1 (5 bases). Trimming left V 5 bases short and J 5 bases short, with 16 bases between. This CDR3 has 15 amino acids. Germline-derived CDR1 and CDR2 are SGHAT and FQNNGV. The CDR3 nucleotides are TGTGCCAGCAGCATCGGGCAGGGAAAGGACAATGAGCAGTTCTTC. Translated: CASSIGQGKDNEQFF.

Regarding this clonotype: One junction end disagrees with the germline gene, perhaps due to a read error. J is TRBJ2-3 and V is TRBV5-5, with D perhaps TRBD1 (5 bases). The CDR3 is made up of 16 amino acids. Germline V gene sequence: CDR1 SGHKS, CDR2 YYEKEE (reference sequence). The CDR3 spells CARSWELGQGTDTQYF. The CDR3 DNA reads as TGTGCCCGCAGCTGGGAACTGGGGCAGGGCACAGATACGCAGTATTTT.

The CDR3 DNA reads TGTGCCAGCAGCTTAACCGGGCCGGGGGATGAGCAGTTCTTC. Protein: CASSLTGPGDEQFF. V and J are TRBV7-3 and TRBJ2-1; D possibly corresponds to TRBD2 (6 bases). Germline V gene lookup returns CDR1 SGHTA and CDR2 FQGTGA. The CDR3 runs 14 residues. V shed 0 bases and J shed 8 bases, with 11 bases lying between them. Together with reference TRBV7-3 and TRBJ2-1, the CDR3 gives the full variable domain: GAGVSQTPSNKVTEKGKYVELRCDPISGHTALYWYRQSLGQGPEFLIYFQGTGAADDSGLPNDRFFAVRPEGSVSTLKIQRTERGDSAVYLCASSLTGPGDEQFFGPGTRLTVL.

The CDR3 coding sequence is TGTGCCAGCAGTTTACTGAGCGGGGGAAAAGATACGCAGTATTTT. It specifies CASSLLSGGKDTQYF. The chain links TRBV27 to TRBJ2-3; 8 bases fit TRBD2. Germline CDR1 reads MNHEY; CDR2 reads SMNVEV (reference sequence). The CDR3 extends over 15 amino acids. The V gene end was trimmed by 2 bases and the J gene end by 5 bases; junction bases not matched to a gene: 6.

This clonotype was observed a handful of times. The chain recombines TRBV6-1 with TRBJ2-7; D unclear. The germline V gene has CDR1 MNHNS and CDR2 SASEGT. The V gene lost 5 bases and the J gene lost 5 bases, with 13 bases spanning the gap. The CDR3 runs 13 residues. The CDR3 region has the DNA TGTGCCAGCAGTCCCACCTTCGGAAACGAGCAGTACTTC. Protein: CASSPTFGNEQYF.

This chain uses TRBV3-1 with TRBJ2-3; tentative D call: TRBD1 (6 bases). Trimming removed 2 bases from V and 2 bases from J, with 17 bases in between. Germline V CDR1 and CDR2: LGHDT, YNNKEL (reference sequence). The CDR3 covers 17 residues. CDR3 nucleotides: TGTGCCAGCAGCCAACCGACAGGAATACGATACACAGATACGCAGTATTTT. Its translation: CASSQPTGIRYTDTQYF.

The chain has TRBV27 and TRBJ2-7; D is unresolved. Germline assignment: CDR1 MNHEY and CDR2 SMNVEV (reference sequence). The CDR3 is made up of 13 amino acids. Trimming left V 4 bases short and J 0 bases short, with 7 bases between. In DNA form, the CDR3 reads TGTGCCAGCAGTTATAGTACCTCCTACGAGCAGTACTTC. It translates to CASSYSTSYEQYF.

At least ten counts were recorded for this clonotype. The V call is TRBV29-1, the J call TRBJ2-1; 9 bases align to TRBD2. The CDR3 spans 13 residues. Germline assignment: CDR1 SQVTM and CDR2 ANQGSEA. Unmatched junction bases numbered 7, after V lost 5 bases and J lost 8 bases. CDR3 in DNA: TGCAGCGTTAGTGGTAGCGGGAGTCATGAGCAGTTCTTC. It yields the protein CSVSGSGSHEQFF.

The CDR3 region is CSSGLAGEGDTQYF. The CDR3 region has the DNA TGCAGCTCTGGACTAGCGGGAGAAGGAGATACGCAGTATTTT. V gene TRBV29-1 combines with J gene TRBJ2-3; 13 positions match TRBD2. Germline V gene sequence: CDR1 SQVTM, CDR2 ANQGSEA. There are 14 residues in the CDR3. V was pared by 8 bases and J by 5 bases, with 7 bases of the junction left unmatched.

This clonotype was seen more than once but under ten times. This chain connects TRBV3-1 to TRBJ2-2; maybe TRBD2 (5 bases). Germline values: CDR1 LGHDT, CDR2 YNNKEL (reference sequence). CDR3 length: 14 residues. V lost 4 bases to trimming and J lost 4 bases, with 10 bases between them. The CDR3 sequence: CASSPDSRTGELFF. The DNA for the CDR3 is TGTGCCAGCAGCCCGGACTCTCGCACCGGGGAGCTGTTTTTT.

This clonotype was found a few times. The chain is built from TRBV29-1 and TRBJ2-3; 8 bases are a match to TRBD2. This CDR3 region has 13 residues. The germline gives CDR1 SQVTM, CDR2 ANQGSEA. The ends lost 6 bases at V and 0 bases at J; junction bases unmatched: 2. CDR3 protein: CSVERESTDTQYF. In nucleotides, the CDR3 is TGCAGCGTCGAGCGGGAGAGCACAGATACGCAGTATTTT.

This chain links TRBV7-8 with TRBJ1-1; no clear D gene. V was trimmed by 5 bases and J by 4 bases, leaving 17 bases between them. The CDR3 consists of 15 residues. Germline V gene data show CDR1 as SGHVS and CDR2 as FQNEAQ. The CDR3, as DNA: TGTGCCAGCAGCCCAACAGCGTTCCCGGGCACTGAAGCTTTCTTT. As protein: CASSPTAFPGTEAFF.

The gene calls are TRBV7-2 and TRBJ1-5, with D possibly being TRBD1 (5 bases). Looked up from germline, CDR1 is SGHTA and CDR2 is FQGNSA. V lost 2 bases, J lost 0 bases, and 14 bases lay in between. The CDR3 runs 17 residues. The DNA for the CDR3 is TGTGCCAGCAGCTTATACGCAGGGTCGAATAGCAATCAGCCCCAGCATTTT. This codes for CASSLYAGSNSNQPQHF.

CDR3 amino acids: CASSYWGKGGYTF. For the CDR3, the DNA is TGTGCCAGCAGTTACTGGGGTAAAGGGGGCTACACCTTC. The rearrangement joins TRBV6-5 to TRBJ1-2; D is uncertain. CDR1 and CDR2 from the germline V gene are MNHEY and SVGAGI. V lost 1 base and J lost 8, with 11 bases in between. CDR3 length: 13 amino acids.

This clonotype was counted only a few times. The chain joins TRBV4-1 to TRBJ2-7, with D perhaps assigned TRBD1 or TRBD2 (6 bases each). From germline, CDR1 is MGHRA and CDR2 YSYEKL. The CDR3 is 15 amino acids. V shed 2 bases and J shed 3 bases, with 14 bases lying between them. In DNA, the CDR3 is TGCGCCAGCAGCCAACTTGACGGAGGGGGCTACGAGCAGTACTTC. It yields the protein CASSQLDGGGYEQYF.

This clonotype was detected a few times. The V and J genes are TRBV27 and TRBJ2-1; D perhaps matches TRBD2 (6 bases). The V gene lost 6 bases and the J gene lost 9 bases, with 9 bases spanning the gap. Germline V gene lookup returns CDR1 MNHEY and CDR2 SMNVEV (reference sequence). This CDR3 is 11 amino acids long. CDR3 in amino acids: CASRYGGEQFF. Here the CDR3 DNA reads TGTGCCAGCAGATACGGGGGTGAGCAGTTCTTC.

The genes are TRBV5-5 and TRBJ2-5; possible D gene TRBD2, 7 bases. V lost 4 bases to trimming and J lost 2 bases, with 15 bases between them. The V gene's germline CDR1 is SGHKS and CDR2 YYEKEE (reference sequence). The CDR3 runs 15 residues. The CDR3 DNA is TGTGCCAGCAGCCCCCGGGGGGCCCAACAAGAGACCCAGTACTTC. This gives the protein CASSPRGAQQETQYF.

The chain has TRBV12-2 and TRBJ2-7; TRBD2 is taken as the D call from the table, unchecked against the DNA. TRBV12-2 counts as a pseudogene. The CDR3 has 16 amino acids. The CDR3 bases are TGTGCAAGTCGCTTAGCGCTCTCCAGCGGGGGGATCGAGCAGTACTTC. Residues: CASRLALSSGGIEQYF.

The rearrangement links TRBV7-9 to TRBJ1-4, with a weak D call TRBD1 (6 bases). Germline V gene lookup returns CDR1 SEHNR and CDR2 FQNEAQ (reference sequence). Trimming took off 8 bases at V and 7 bases at J, with 14 bases between the two ends. The CDR3 spans 13 residues. CDR3 loop: CASGGPSGEKLFF. CDR3 in DNA: TGTGCCAGCGGGGGGCCTTCTGGTGAAAAACTGTTTTTT.

V gene TRBV7-9 combines with J gene TRBJ2-2; D possibly corresponds to TRBD1 (6 bases). This CDR3 is 17 amino acids long. Trimming removed 4 bases from V and 7 bases from J, with 22 bases in between. CDR1 SEHNR and CDR2 FQNEAQ come from the germline V gene (reference sequence). CDR3 nucleotides: TGTGCCAGCAGCTCGTACCCCCGGGACAATTATGTCGGGGAGCTGTTTTTT. Residues: CASSSYPRDNYVGELFF.